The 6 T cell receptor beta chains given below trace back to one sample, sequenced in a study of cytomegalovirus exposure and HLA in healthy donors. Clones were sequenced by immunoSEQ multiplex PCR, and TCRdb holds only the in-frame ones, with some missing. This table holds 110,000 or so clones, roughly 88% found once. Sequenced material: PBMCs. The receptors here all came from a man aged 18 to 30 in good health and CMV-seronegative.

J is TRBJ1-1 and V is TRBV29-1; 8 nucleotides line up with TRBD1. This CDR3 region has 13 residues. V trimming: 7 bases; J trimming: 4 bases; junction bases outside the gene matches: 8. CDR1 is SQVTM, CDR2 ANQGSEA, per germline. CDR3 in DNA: TGCAGCGGCGACGACAGGGGCTCCACTGAAGCTTTCTTT. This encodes CSGDDRGSTEAFF.

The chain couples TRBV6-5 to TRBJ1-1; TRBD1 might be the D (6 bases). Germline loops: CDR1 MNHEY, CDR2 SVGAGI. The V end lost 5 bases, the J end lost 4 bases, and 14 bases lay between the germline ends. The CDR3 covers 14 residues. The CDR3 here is CASSTARGGTEAFF. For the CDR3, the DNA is TGTGCCAGCAGTACCGCGAGGGGGGGCACTGAAGCTTTCTTT.

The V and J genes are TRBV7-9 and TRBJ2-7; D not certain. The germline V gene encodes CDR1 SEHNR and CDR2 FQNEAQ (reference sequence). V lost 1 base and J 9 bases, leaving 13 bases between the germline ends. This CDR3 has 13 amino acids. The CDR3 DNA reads TGTGCCAGCAGCTTAGGCCCTTCTACCGGGCAGTACTTC. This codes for CASSLGPSTGQYF.

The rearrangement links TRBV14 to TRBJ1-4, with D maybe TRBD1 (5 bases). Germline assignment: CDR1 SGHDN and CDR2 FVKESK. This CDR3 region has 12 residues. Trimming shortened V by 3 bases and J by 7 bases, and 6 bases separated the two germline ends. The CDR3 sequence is CASSQGLEKLFF. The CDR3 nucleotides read TGTGCCAGCAGCCAGGGACTTGAAAAACTGTTTTTT. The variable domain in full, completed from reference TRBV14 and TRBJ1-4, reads EAGVTQFPSHSVIEKGQTVTLRCDPISGHDNLYWYRRVMGKEIKFLLHFVKESKQDESGMPNNRFLAERTGGTYSTLKVQPAELEDSGVYFCASSQGLEKLFFGSGTQLSVL.

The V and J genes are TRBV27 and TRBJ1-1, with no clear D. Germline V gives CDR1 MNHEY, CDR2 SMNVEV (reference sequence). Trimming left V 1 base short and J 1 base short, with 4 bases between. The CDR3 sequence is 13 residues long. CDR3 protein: CASSLWPNTEAFF. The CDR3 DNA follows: TGTGCCAGCAGTTTATGGCCGAACACTGAAGCTTTCTTT.

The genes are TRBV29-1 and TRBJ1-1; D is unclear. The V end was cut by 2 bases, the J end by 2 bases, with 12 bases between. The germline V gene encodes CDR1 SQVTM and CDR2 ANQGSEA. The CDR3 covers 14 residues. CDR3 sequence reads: CSVEFLARNTEAFF. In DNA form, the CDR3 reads TGCAGCGTTGAATTCCTGGCCAGAAACACTGAAGCTTTCTTT.